These 24 T cell receptor beta chains came from one sample sequenced in a study of blood T cell repertoires in COVID-19. Sequencing used immunoSEQ multiplex PCR; TCRdb keeps in-frame clones, though not all of them. Here the sample spans around 150,000 clones, about 80% being singletons. Sequencing was performed on peripheral blood. The receptors were sampled from a woman over 75 with acute or convalescent COVID-19.

This chain uses TRBV6-5 with TRBJ1-2, with TRBD1 identical over 9 bases. CDR1 is MNHEY, CDR2 SVGAGI, per germline. The CDR3 is 13 residues long. V lost 6 bases, J lost 7 bases, and 6 bases stayed unmatched. CDR3: CASRETGGFGYTF. In DNA form, the CDR3 reads TGTGCCAGCAGGGAGACAGGGGGTTTTGGCTACACCTTC.

As DNA, the CDR3 is TGCGCCAGCAGCTCCCCCCGACCTAGCTCCTACAATGAGCAGTTCTTC. It codes for CASSSPRPSSYNEQFF. The chain links TRBV5-1 to TRBJ2-1; D not resolved. The CDR3 totals 16 residues. Per the germline V gene, CDR1 is SGHRS and CDR2 is YFSETQ. V lost 3 bases and J 0 bases, leaving 13 bases between the germline ends. Supplemented by reference TRBV5-1 and TRBJ2-1, the full variable domain reads KAGVTQTPRYLIKTRGQQVTLSCSPISGHRSVSWYQQTPGQGLQFLFEYFSETQRNKGNFPGRFSGRQFSNSRSEMNVSTLELGDSALYLCASSSPRPSSYNEQFFGPGTRLTVL.

The genes are TRBV5-1 and TRBJ2-3, with 10 bases that match TRBD1. J gave up 3 bases and V 3 bases, and 4 bases lay outside the gene matches. Germline-derived CDR1 and CDR2 are SGHRS and YFSETQ. This CDR3 spans 15 amino acids. The CDR3: CASSSGQGLTDTQYF. CDR3 sequence (DNA): TGCGCCAGCAGCTCGGGACAGGGGCTGACAGATACGCAGTATTTT.

This chain joins TRBV19 and TRBJ1-5; TRBD1 aligns across 8 bases. Germline V gene data show CDR1 as LNHDA and CDR2 as SQIVND (reference sequence). The length of the CDR3 is 15 residues. V was clipped by 1 base and J by 7 bases; unmatched bases: 6. DNA for the CDR3: TGTGCCAGTAGTATAGGACAGGGGCAAGGCCAGCCCCAGCATTTT. Residues: CASSIGQGQGQPQHF.

The chain recombines TRBV3-1 (or the pseudogene TRBV3-2) with TRBJ2-1; D is possibly TRBD1 (5 bases). Germline loops: CDR1 LGHDT, CDR2 YNNKEL (reference sequence). V lost 0 bases, J lost 0 bases, and 9 bases lay in between. CDR3 size: 16 residues. CDR3 DNA sequence: TGTGCCAGCAGCCAAGATTTCAGGGACTCCTACAATGAGCAGTTCTTC. Its protein is CASSQDFRDSYNEQFF.

The chain links TRBV19 to TRBJ2-1; D is uncertain. The V gene lost 2 bases and the J gene lost 13 bases, with 12 bases spanning the gap. Germline assignment: CDR1 LNHDA and CDR2 SQIVND (reference sequence). The CDR3 length is 12 residues. CDR3 nucleotide sequence: TGTGCCAGTAGTATAATCCGCGGCCCTCAGTTCTTC. Translated, it gives CASSIIRGPQFF.

This clone has just one count. The V and J genes are TRBV18 and TRBJ2-7, with D possibly TRBD1 on 5 matching bases. V lost 3 bases and J 1 base, leaving 7 bases between the germline ends. The germline V gene has CDR1 KGHSH and CDR2 LQKENI. The CDR3 covers 13 residues. CDR3 protein: CASSPDTSYEQYF. DNA for the CDR3: TGTGCCAGCTCACCGGACACGTCCTACGAGCAGTACTTC.

The V call is TRBV19, the J call TRBJ2-7; TRBD2 agrees at 11 bases. CDR3 length: 14 residues. The ends lost 4 bases at V and 7 bases at J; junction bases unmatched: 6. Germline values: CDR1 LNHDA, CDR2 SQIVND (reference sequence). CDR3 DNA: TGTGCCAGTAGTAGACTAGCGGGAACGGGGGAGCAGTACTTC. Its translation: CASSRLAGTGEQYF.

The chain has TRBV4-2 and TRBJ2-5; D remains unclear. Germline lookup yields CDR1 LGHNA and CDR2 YNFKEQ. The CDR3 loop spans 14 amino acids. Trimming removed 5 bases from V and 2 bases from J, with 12 bases in between. The CDR3 sequence: CASSDGGNQETQYF. The CDR3, as DNA: TGTGCCAGCAGCGACGGCGGAAATCAAGAGACCCAGTACTTC.

V usage is TRBV6-5 and J usage is TRBJ2-1; no clear D gene. Germline CDR1 and CDR2: MNHEY and SVGAGI. This CDR3 is 15 amino acids long. The V gene lost 5 bases and the J gene lost 1 base, with 12 bases spanning the gap. CDR3 nucleotides: TGTGCCAGCAGTCCTCTAGAATTTTCCTACAATGAGCAGTTCTTC. Translated, it gives CASSPLEFSYNEQFF.

The chain recombines TRBV11-2 with TRBJ1-4, with 7 positions matching TRBD1. The CDR3 loop spans 15 amino acids. The germline CDR1 and CDR2 sequences are SGHAT and FQNNGV. The V and J ends lost 5 bases and 7 bases, in that order; junction bases with no gene match: 10. This chain's CDR3 is CASSPNRGGSEKLFF. Here the CDR3 DNA reads TGTGCCAGCAGCCCTAACAGGGGTGGGAGTGAAAAACTGTTTTTT.

This clone was counted a single time. The chain employs TRBV30 and TRBJ1-1, with D unclear. The V end was cut by 3 bases, the J end by 4 bases, with 15 bases between. The CDR3 has 14 residues. Germline V gene data show CDR1 as GTSNPN and CDR2 as SVGIG (reference sequence). CDR3 bases: TGTGCCTGGAGGGGGAGAGGGCGGGGCACTGAAGCTTTCTTT. It yields the protein CAWRGRGRGTEAFF.

The chain carries TRBV2 and TRBJ2-5; TRBD2 agrees at 7 bases. J lost 0 bases, V lost 4 bases, and 14 bases had no gene match. The CDR3 is 18 amino acids. Looked up from germline, CDR1 is SNHLY and CDR2 is FYNNEI. CDR3 residues: CASSVDIPTSLYQETQYF. The CDR3 DNA follows: TGTGCCAGCAGTGTGGACATCCCGACTAGCCTGTACCAAGAGACCCAGTACTTC.

This clone was seen just once. CDR3 nucleotide sequence: TGTGCCAGCAGTCCCCCGGTTGGACAGTACACTGAAGCTTTCTTT. It is translated as CASSPPVGQYTEAFF. The chain couples TRBV6-6 to TRBJ1-1; maybe TRBD1 (6 bases). In germline, CDR1 is MNHNY, CDR2 SVGAGI (reference sequence). This CDR3 is built from 15 residues. V lost 5 bases and J lost 3, with 16 bases in between.

The chain has TRBV6-2 or TRBV6-3 and TRBJ2-4; D ambiguous. CDR1 is MNHEY and CDR2 is SVGEGT in the germline V gene. This CDR3 has 12 amino acids. The V gene lost 2 bases and the J gene lost 5 bases, with 4 bases spanning the gap. The CDR3 spells CASSYPQNIQYF. The CDR3 nucleotides are TGTGCCAGCAGTTACCCTCAAAACATTCAGTACTTC.

The V and J genes are TRBV18 and TRBJ2-7; unclear D gene. The length of the CDR3 is 13 residues. Trimming left V 3 bases short and J 2 bases short, with 8 bases between. CDR1 is KGHSH, CDR2 LQKENI, per germline. CDR3 region: CASSPPKTYEQYF. The CDR3, as DNA: TGTGCCAGCTCACCGCCTAAAACCTACGAGCAGTACTTC.

V is TRBV19 and J is TRBJ1-4; tentatively, D is TRBD1 (5 bases). With 11 bases removed from V and 7 bases from J, the gap between germline ends came to 17 bases. CDR3 length: 13 amino acids. Germline assignment: CDR1 LNHDA and CDR2 SQIVND (reference sequence). The CDR3 DNA is TGTGCCGTGGGGGAAGGAGGGAGTGAAAAACTGTTTTTT. Its translation is CAVGEGGSEKLFF.

The chain couples TRBV21-1 to TRBJ2-1; TRBD2 is taken as the D call from the table, unchecked against the DNA. TRBV21-1 is annotated as a pseudogene. The CDR3 sequence is 16 residues long. The CDR3, as DNA: TGTGCCAGCAGCAAAGAAGCAGCGGGGGTTTACAATGAGCAGTTCTTC. Its translation is CASSKEAAGVYNEQFF.

The chain is built from TRBV21-1 and TRBJ1-5; the listed D gene, TRBD1, was not tested against the DNA. TRBV21-1 is recorded as a pseudogene. CDR3 size: 18 residues. The CDR3 reads CASSPRVKQGRENQPQHF. The DNA for the CDR3 is TGTGCCAGCAGCCCGCGAGTCAAACAGGGTAGGGAGAATCAGCCCCAGCATTTT.

This chain links TRBV2 with TRBJ1-2; no reliable D call. Trimming pared 5 bases from V and 4 bases from J, leaving 11 bases between. Germline CDR1 reads SNHLY; CDR2 reads FYNNEI. CDR3 length: 13 residues. DNA of the CDR3: TGTGCCAGCAGTCTCGGAGGTAGCTATGGCTACACCTTC. This translates into CASSLGGSYGYTF. Using reference TRBV2 and TRBJ1-2 for the parts outside the CDR3, the full variable domain is EPEVTQTPSHQVTQMGQEVILRCVPISNHLYFYWYRQILGQKVEFLVSFYNNEISEKSEIFDDQFSVERPDGSNFTLKIRSTKLEDSAMYFCASSLGGSYGYTFGSGTRLTVV.

CDR3 coding DNA: TGTGCCAGCAGTTACTCGATGCGGAGCAATGAGCAGTTCTTC. This sequence encodes CASSYSMRSNEQFF. The rearrangement links TRBV6-2 or TRBV6-3 to TRBJ2-1; D is uncertain. This CDR3 is built from 14 residues. Trimming cost V 0 bases and J 6 bases, with 9 bases left between them. Looked up from germline, CDR1 is MNHEY and CDR2 is SVGEGT.

The chain links TRBV5-6 to TRBJ1-1; D not certain. The CDR3 covers 15 residues. V shed 0 bases and J shed 4 bases, with 13 bases lying between them. Germline assignment: CDR1 SGHDT and CDR2 YYEEEE. In DNA form, the CDR3 reads TGTGCCAGCAGCTTGGTGAGGGAGGTTGCCACTGAAGCTTTCTTT. This encodes CASSLVREVATEAFF.

The sample holds one count of this clone. The chain is built from TRBV6-2 or TRBV6-3 and TRBJ2-7; D gene uncertain. In germline, CDR1 is MNHEY, CDR2 SVGEGT. The CDR3 consists of 17 residues. Trimming removed 2 bases at V and 4 bases at J, with 21 bases between. The CDR3 region is CASSYDVFRRSMYEQYF. The CDR3 DNA follows: TGTGCCAGCAGTTACGACGTTTTTCGGAGATCTATGTACGAGCAGTACTTC.

The rearrangement links TRBV5-4 to TRBJ2-5; D might be TRBD1 (5 bases). V was cut by 0 bases and J by 5 bases, with 8 bases left in between. The length of the CDR3 is 13 residues. CDR1 is SGHNT and CDR2 is YYREEE in the germline V gene (reference sequence). CDR3 in amino acids: CASSLAQGETQYF. CDR3 coding DNA: TGTGCCAGCAGCTTGGCGCAGGGCGAGACCCAGTACTTC.